This T cell receptor beta chain was identified in a study of cytomegalovirus exposure and HLA in healthy donors (dated by TCRdb to about 2017). At the level of the whole study: According to an earlier analysis of several hundred of the donors, about 179 million T cells yielded 117 million unique TCR beta sequences and approximately 300 Gb of sequence data. The genetic ancestry cluster associated with self-reported Caucasian donors included about 81% of the roughly 400 genotyped donors. Approximately 330 gigabases of sequencing data and 75 million to 85 million unique TCR sequences made up an early release that covered over 550 HLA-typed donors. Typing coverage differed by locus: A, B, C, DRB1 and DQB1 were typed in roughly 629-630 donors, DQA1 in around 500, DPA1 in approximately 600, and DPB1 in approximately 450. Donor age, sex, ethnicity and CMV serostatus were collected together with the repertoire data. HLA typing included class I and class II loci at four-digit resolution. Four or five DR-DQ haplotypes were handled as single units for association and clustering, since linkage in the cohort was strong. In a later analysis, previously published TCR beta repertoires from 550 to 750 donors were re-analyzed and high-resolution HLA genotyping was added so that TCR occurrence patterns could be studied. The study combined high-throughput TCR immunosequencing, statistical association of individual TCRs with disease status, and machine learning to predict cytomegalovirus infection status. A later genetic analysis used genome-wide SNP genotypes for about three fifths of the 666 donors, treating that subset as a discovery cohort. Among roughly 400 genotyped donors of the cohort, an average of approximately 240,000 unique TCR beta nucleotide sequences were sequenced per donor, roughly 20% of them non-productive. In an earlier analysis of about 590 of the donors, high-throughput TCR beta sequencing was used to judge whether each TCR beta V gene segment behaved as functional or pseudogenic. A separate validation cohort of roughly 120 different subjects was used in addition to the approximately 700-subject first cohort. The later analysis used no new phenotypic data to find candidate immune exposures, relying instead on TCR beta sequences and their occurrence across donors. The study profiled the T cell repertoires of 550 to 700 subjects by immunosequencing and related them to cytomegalovirus serostatus. Every repertoire in the discovery cohort had been generated on one and the same sequencing platform. The study was designed to test whether signatures of past pathogen exposure could be identified by cataloging public T cell receptors.

From cysteine to phenylalanine, the CDR3 is 17 amino acids long. The entry retains the CDR3 DNA only, 51 bases that are in frame from base 1. Taken from the germline V gene (reference sequence), the CDR1 and CDR2 loops are MNHEY and SMNVEV. Here V drops 5 bases and J drops 4 bases, and the junction holds 13 bases not matched to any gene. Study-wide findings and limitations: Assigning TCR associations to individual alleles was difficult when HLA alleles, especially DR and DQ, strongly co-occurred. Across donors, most TCR sequences were observed very rarely, whereas some public TCRs were present in many individuals. A few of the identified cytomegalovirus-associated TCR beta chains were confirmed in vitro to be specific for cytomegalovirus antigens. Compared with the roughly 700-donor mean, donors in an Asian-associated ancestry cluster had fewer N-insertions in productive TCRs, according to a later genetic analysis. A further reported finding was that TCR beta sequences accurately predicted the HLA-A and HLA-B alleles for most subjects in the first cohort. Some IMGT-functional V segments, including TRBV6-2 and TRBV6-3, could not be distinguished by the 87-base-pair reads and were therefore excluded. Compared with equally common non-associated chains, HLA-associated TCR beta chains in a later analysis were more clonally expanded and had lower generation probabilities. Several of the top co-occurrence clusters appeared to be linked to parvovirus B19, influenza, CMV and Epstein-Barr virus, according to a later analysis. According to a later analysis, most CMV-associated TCR beta chains appeared to be HLA-restricted, and the HLA associations seemed to be driven largely by CMV exposure. The classifier was reported to diagnose cytomegalovirus status with high specificity and sensitivity in both the original and validation cohorts. Over 15 rarely observed V segments, including chromosome 9 orphons, were excluded from the earlier analysis of just under 600 of the donors because counts were too low. Because some donors lacked HLA typing at each locus, the association tests relied only on the typed subset. In an earlier analysis of 500 to 650 of the donors, most TCR beta V segments appeared in productive rearrangements about 90% or about 30% of the time, broadly matching IMGT annotations. Presence/absence analyses assumed roughly uniform sequencing depth across donors, an assumption that may not hold. It was suggested by the authors that the approach could potentially be generalized to other disease states and immunological phenotypes. In this cohort, only TCR beta chains were sequenced, and detectable features were limited by the absence of alpha or paired-chain data. In a later analysis, TCR association rates were found to vary across HLA loci, with the most associated TCRs seen for DRB1 alleles and the fewest for HLA-C alleles. For the cohort, immune exposure information was limited to CMV serostatus. Specific HLA alleles were associated with 15,000 to 20,000 TCR beta sequences at a false discovery rate of 0.05 in a later analysis. In the study, some 160 TCR beta chains were listed as associated with cytomegalovirus. An association between a missense DCLRE1C variant and V-gene and J-gene trimming of TCR beta chains was found in a later genetic analysis and replicated in an independent cohort. A group of highly shared sequence variants was considered likely to be a technical artifact of the sequencing pipeline. Correlated functional status among segregating V segments might be attributable to linkage disequilibrium, but an unknown experimental factor could not be ruled out.

The cohort comprised more than 550 healthy bone marrow donors. Cohort members were all nominally healthy when sampled, although unrecorded immune exposures were likely present. The donor tested CMV seronegative and was one of the 352 seronegative cohort members. Each donor provided a peripheral blood sample, and peripheral blood mononuclear cells were used for TCR beta sequencing. Genomic DNA was extracted from the blood cell samples with the Qiagen DNeasy Blood Extraction Kit. Library method: the immunoSEQ multiplex PCR assay. A mixture of 60 forward primers for TCR Vbeta segments and 13 reverse primers for TCR Jbeta segments was used in the multiplex PCR. The CDR3 region of rearranged TCR beta genes was amplified from genomic DNA by a multiplex PCR assay. Amplified TCR beta libraries were sequenced as 87-base-pair reads on the Illumina HiSeq System. The source study handled its data this way. A later analysis counted some 80 million unique TCR beta chains across the 690 or so repertoires, and roughly 9.9 million of these chains were shared by at least two donors. To remove PCR and sequencing errors, raw reads were error-corrected and collapsed into unique sequences using a nearest-neighbor algorithm that merged closely related sequences. V, D and J gene segments were assigned by aligning CDR3 sequences to IMGT reference sequences. For a sequence to be retained, a match of at least six nucleotides to both a V gene segment and a J gene segment was required. A rearrangement was called productive if the CDR3 had no stop codons and remained in frame with V and J, and every other rearrangement was called non-productive. Following IMGT convention, CDR3 was defined as the stretch from the second conserved V-encoded cysteine to the conserved J-encoded phenylalanine. The earlier analysis of 587 of the donors excluded any sequence lacking an unambiguous match to a single V gene segment. An earlier analysis of some 500 of the donors classified V segments as functional when productive rearrangements were above 56.7% and as segregating when the standard deviation between donors was above 5%. A statistical classification framework was built to diagnose cytomegalovirus status from the catalog of TCR beta chain sequences. In a later analysis, V and J genes were assigned by comparing TCR nucleotide sequences against IMGT/GENE-DB human TR gene sequences. In a later analysis, CDR3 sequences and most-parsimonious VDJ recombination scenarios were assigned using the TCRdist pipeline. A later analysis defined each TCR beta chain by its CDR3 amino acid sequence plus V-gene family, and excluded reads lacking a unique V-gene family. In a later analysis, some 600 highly shared, low-generation-probability nucleotide sequences were removed to address suspected cross-contamination and a sequencing artifact. In a later analysis, a clonal expansion index for each public chain was calculated from normalized within-repertoire ranks of inferred template counts. Generation probabilities in a later analysis came from a VDJ recombination model fitted to out-of-frame rearrangements, and those results were checked against IGoR. In a later analysis, hypergeometric tests were used to score TCR-TCR, TCR-HLA and TCR-CMV co-occurrence, with a repertoire-size bias correction applied to TCR pairs. False discovery rates were estimated in a later analysis by permuting HLA or CMV assignments 20 times. In a later analysis, co-occurring TCRs were grouped using DBSCAN, with TCRdist sequence similarity added in when clustering inside HLA-allele-positive subsets. Co-occurrence clustering excluded repertoires with fewer than 30,000 or more than 120,000 public chains, plus five with anomalous nucleotide sharing. Held by TCRdb, this immuneACCESS table contains in-frame sequences only and omits some clones. Under half of the omission traces to an unresolved V gene where checked; the cause of the rest is unknown. Clone size and V and J calls were adopted from that table, with D and trimming inferred from the DNA. Recorded for this sample are about 62,000 clones; over 60% of them occurred a single time. The ten top clones hold approximately 5% of the sample.

Worth noting for this clone: Which antigen it targets is not known. Nothing much larger sits one base from this clone, and base qualities are not available.

The clonotype originates from a woman in her 30s in good health and CMV-seronegative. Sequencing was performed on PBMCs. The chain is encoded by TRBV27 joined to TRBJ2-1; 8 bases in between match TRBD2. At the DNA level, the sequence is TGTGCCAGCAGTCCACTTATAGCGGGAAGGGGGTACAATGAGCAGTTCTTC. It codes for CASSPLIAGRGYNEQFF.